This TCR beta chain derives from a study of OX40 agonist ivuxolimab in advanced cancers. Study-level results: Low normalized T-cell clonal expansion was also seen in some nonresponders. At 0.1 to 3.0 mg/kg and by week 6, clonal expansion occurred in CD4+ and CD8+ blood T cells.

The CDR3 is 16 amino acids. Germline values: CDR1 LGHNA, CDR2 YNFKEQ. The V and J ends lost 2 bases and 0 bases, in that order; junction bases with no gene match: 6. Exclusion of a patient followed from autoimmune disease history or systemic immunosuppression. Of note for this clone: Its target is unknown.

Using immunoSEQ multiplex PCR, the repertoire was profiled, and TCRdb retains in-frame clones only, with some absent. Of fewer than 100,000 clones in the sample, roughly 89% were seen once. The receptor was derived from an adult with an advanced solid tumor such as melanoma, head and neck, liver or kidney cancer. Sequencing used CD4+ or CD8+ T cells sorted from blood, obtained in a trial of the OX40 agonist ivuxolimab. This chain uses TRBV4-2 with TRBJ2-7; 8 bases are a match to TRBD1. The CDR3 sequence is CASSQRWGTGSYEQYF. The CDR3 DNA reads TGTGCCAGCAGCCAACGTTGGGGGACAGGCTCCTACGAGCAGTACTTC.